The present T cell receptor beta chain was sequenced within a study of cytotoxic CD8 clonotypes in ibrutinib-treated CLL (dated by TCRdb to about 2021). In terms of the full investigation: The cohort had about a dozen relapsed/refractory and 15 treatment-naive patients; roughly 17 were IGHV unmutated. Partial responses were observed in roughly 24 patients and complete responses in 2; after a median follow-up of 68 months, remission was maintained in roughly 15 patients and progression was observed in about twelve. Samples at response were collected after a median of approximately twelve months of treatment, with a range of roughly 6 to 40 months. On average, each sample had approximately 250,000 productive templates and approximately 100,000 productive rearrangements. Of the approximately 87 people in the trial, 26 had longitudinal samples available. Cryopreserved peripheral blood mononuclear cells were collected at three points: before therapy, at response, and at either sustained remission or disease progression. Every sample from remission and from progressive disease was obtained while the patients were still on ibrutinib.

On a MiSeq, deep resolution sequencing aimed for a depth between 1 in 1 million and 1 in 200,000 T cells, with each clonotype covered around 9.2x on average. The immunoSEQ hsTCRB Kit was used to generate TCR beta libraries. Under the source paper's analysis protocol: Data were analyzed with ImmunoSEQ Data Assistant and ImmunoSEQ Analyzer, with V, D and J genes assigned per IMGT definitions. Clonality, which ranges from 0 to 1, was calculated by subtracting the normalized Shannon entropy of productive rearrangement frequencies from one. Only overrepresented clonotypes making up at least 0.05% of the repertoire of each patient were included in the public clonotype analysis. Roughly 13 repertoires from age-matched healthy donors, obtained from immuneACCESS, served as clonality controls. TCRdb carries this immuneACCESS record with in-frame sequences only. Its versions omit some clonotypes, under half of them owing to an unresolved V gene in the studies checked, with the rest unexplained. V and J calls and clone size come straight from that table; D and trimming were deduced from the DNA. The sample table holds around 70,000 clones, of which about nine tenths were seen once. Approximately 3% of the sample goes to the ten largest clones.

What the time point label conveys for this sample: approximately 11 months on ibrutinib. Roughly 2 micrograms of genomic DNA were extracted from cryopreserved PBMCs for TCR beta library preparation. Longitudinal blood samples from CLL patients receiving ibrutinib monotherapy were subjected to high-throughput TCR beta sequencing. The patients took part in an open-label, single-center phase 2 trial of ibrutinib monotherapy. The investigation overall reported the following: Clonality increased at ibrutinib response, stayed stable in sustained remission, and fell back toward baseline at progression. Baseline clonality exceeded that of age-matched healthy donors and correlated strongly with circulating CD8+ T-cell counts. Public clonotypes were rare and either shrank or stayed stable during treatment, and the rise in clonality at ibrutinib response reflected expansion of private clonotypes. Sampling times were not matched between sustained-remission and progressing patients, and lymph node repertoires were not studied.

CDR1 ENHRY and CDR2 SYGVKD were looked up in the germline V gene. The CDR3, from cysteine to phenylalanine, totals 18 residues. Just CDR3 DNA is preserved here, 54 bases in frame from base 1. V is cut back by 5 bases and J by 4 bases, with 14 bases in the junction unmatched. With regard to this clone: Its antigen remains undetermined. No base-level quality is on record; no much larger clone is a single base apart.

The clonotype comes from a human donor with chronic lymphocytic leukemia. Recombination joined TRBV10-3 with TRBJ1-2; 12 central bases correspond to TRBD1. The sample was PBMCs, taken after 12 months of ibrutinib treatment. CDR3 sequence: CAISPEGWGQGASYGYTF. The bases are TGTGCCATCAGTCCCGAGGGGTGGGGACAGGGGGCAAGCTATGGCTACACCTTC.